This TCR beta chain was identified in a study of OX40 agonist ivuxolimab in advanced cancers. Repertoires were generated with immunoSEQ multiplex PCR, while TCRdb's copy carries only in-frame clones and drops some. This sample has 35,000 to 50,000 clones, with roughly nine tenths found just once. Study conclusions and caveats: CD8+ T cells (on average) carried more expanded clones than CD4+ T cells.

Germline V gene sequence: CDR1 SGHAT, CDR2 FQNNGV. The CDR3 sequence is 12 residues long. The ends were cut back, 4 bases at V and 5 bases at J, with 9 bases in the middle. As for this clone: Its antigen is not known.

The input for sequencing was CD4+ or CD8+ T cells sorted from blood, taken in a trial of the OX40 agonist ivuxolimab. The chain carries TRBV11-2 and TRBJ2-7, with no clear D. This receptor was obtained from an adult with an advanced solid tumor such as melanoma, head and neck, liver or kidney cancer. The CDR3 nucleotides are TGTGCCAGCAGCTCCCTCTGGGACGAGCAGTACTTC. Its protein product is CASSSLWDEQYF.